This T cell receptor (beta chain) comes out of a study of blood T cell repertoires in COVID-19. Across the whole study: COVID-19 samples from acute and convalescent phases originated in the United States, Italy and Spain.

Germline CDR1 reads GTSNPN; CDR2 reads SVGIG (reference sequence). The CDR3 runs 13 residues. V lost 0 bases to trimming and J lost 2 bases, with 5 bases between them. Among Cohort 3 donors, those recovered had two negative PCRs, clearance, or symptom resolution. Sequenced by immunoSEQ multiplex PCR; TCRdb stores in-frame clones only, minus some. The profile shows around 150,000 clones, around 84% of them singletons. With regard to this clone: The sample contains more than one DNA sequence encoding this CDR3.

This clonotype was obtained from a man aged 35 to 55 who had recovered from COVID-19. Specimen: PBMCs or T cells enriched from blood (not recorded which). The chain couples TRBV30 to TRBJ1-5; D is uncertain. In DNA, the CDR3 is TGTGCCTGGAGTGTAGAGGGCAATCAGCCCCAGCATTTT. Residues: CAWSVEGNQPQHF.